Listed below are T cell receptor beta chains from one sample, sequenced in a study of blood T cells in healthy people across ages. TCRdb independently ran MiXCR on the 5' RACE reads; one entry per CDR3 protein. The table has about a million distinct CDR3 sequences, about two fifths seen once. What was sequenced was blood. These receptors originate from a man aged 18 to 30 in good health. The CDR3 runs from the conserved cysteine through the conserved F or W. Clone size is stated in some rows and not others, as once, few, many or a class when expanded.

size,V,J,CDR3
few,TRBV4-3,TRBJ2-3,CASSQGSSIGDTQYF
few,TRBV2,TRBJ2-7,CASNLAGGIYEQYF
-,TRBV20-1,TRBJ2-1,CSAILARDRGFLGREQFF
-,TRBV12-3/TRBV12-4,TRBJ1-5,CASSLAGNQPRHF
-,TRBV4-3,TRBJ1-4,CASSPGTGGVGEEKLFF
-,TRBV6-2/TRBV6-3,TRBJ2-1,CASLGGLLTYNEQFF
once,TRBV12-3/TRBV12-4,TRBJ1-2,CASRAPGEYTF
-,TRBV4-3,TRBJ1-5,CASSQSLGALQPQHF
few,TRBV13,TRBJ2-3,CASRKLAGDTQYF
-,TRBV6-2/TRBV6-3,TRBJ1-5,CASTMGDYSNQPQHF
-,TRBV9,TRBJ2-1,CASSADRGGSYNEQFF
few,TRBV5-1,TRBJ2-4,CASSLTSKKAWYF
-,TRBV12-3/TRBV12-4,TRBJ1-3,CALAEGSGNTIYF
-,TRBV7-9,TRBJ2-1,CASSPYGGGFEQFF
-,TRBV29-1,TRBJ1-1,CSVRDNTEAFF
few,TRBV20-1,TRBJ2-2,CSARAGGLITGELFF
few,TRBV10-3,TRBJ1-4,CAISGGTTANEKLFF
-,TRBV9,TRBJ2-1,CASSVVSIGNEQFF
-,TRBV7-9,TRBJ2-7,CASSHTATSSYEQYF
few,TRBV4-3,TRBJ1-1,CASSQDPRNTEAFF
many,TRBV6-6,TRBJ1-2,CASSYSGQSGYTF
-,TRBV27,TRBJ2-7,CASGWKGDEQYF
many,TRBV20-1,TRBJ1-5,CSARAGHRTGLNNQPQHF
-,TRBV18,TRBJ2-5,CACSSLQGAKETQYF
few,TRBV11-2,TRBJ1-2,CASSLGREHGGYTF
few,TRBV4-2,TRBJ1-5,CASSQVGGVGNQPQHF
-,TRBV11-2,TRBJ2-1,CASSCERGDDNEQFF
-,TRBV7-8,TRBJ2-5,CASSERPLSSPGETQYF
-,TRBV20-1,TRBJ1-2,CSAEDRESYGYTF
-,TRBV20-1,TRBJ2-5,CSASQHGGMQETQYF
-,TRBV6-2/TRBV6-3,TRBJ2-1,CASKTSGSNEQFF